This T cell receptor (beta chain) was sequenced in a study of OX40 agonist ivuxolimab in advanced cancers. Study at large: Dose-escalation subjects each had hepatocellular carcinoma, melanoma, renal cell or head and neck cancer. Study-level points and caveats: At 0.1 to 3.0 mg/kg and by week 6, clonal expansion occurred in CD4+ and CD8+ blood T cells. Some nonresponders also had low normalized T-cell clonal expansion.

Germline loops: CDR1 SEHNR, CDR2 FQNEAQ (reference sequence). This CDR3 is 13 amino acids long. The V and J ends lost 5 bases and 4 bases, in that order; junction bases with no gene match: 5. Profiling relied on immunoSEQ multiplex PCR, and the TCRdb table lists in-frame clones only, not all of them. There are roughly 86,000 clones in the sample; around 85% occur only once, and around 1.8% lies in the top ten. Blood sampling took place at baseline, cycle 4 day 1, and cycle 7 day 1. As for this clone: The antigen is not known.

The J gene is TRBJ2-7, the V gene TRBV7-9; the match to TRBD1 covers 7 bases. This sequence was found in an adult with an advanced solid tumor such as melanoma, head and neck, liver or kidney cancer. The specimen comprised CD4+ or CD8+ T cells sorted from blood, sampled in a trial of the OX40 agonist ivuxolimab. Here the CDR3 reads CASSTGQVYEQYF. The CDR3 nucleotides read TGTGCCAGCAGCACAGGACAGGTTTACGAGCAGTACTTC.